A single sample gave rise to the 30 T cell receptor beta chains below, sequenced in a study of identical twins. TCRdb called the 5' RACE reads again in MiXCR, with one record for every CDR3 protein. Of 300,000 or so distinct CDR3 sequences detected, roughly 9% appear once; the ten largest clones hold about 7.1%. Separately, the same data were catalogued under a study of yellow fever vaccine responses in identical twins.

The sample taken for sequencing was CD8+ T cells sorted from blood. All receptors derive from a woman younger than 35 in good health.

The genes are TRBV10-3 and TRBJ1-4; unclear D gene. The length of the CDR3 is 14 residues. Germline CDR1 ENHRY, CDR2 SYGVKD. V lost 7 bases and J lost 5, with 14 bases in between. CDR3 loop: CAITQDPANEKLFF. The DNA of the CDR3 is TGTGCCATCACTCAGGACCCGGCAAATGAAAAACTGTTTTTT.

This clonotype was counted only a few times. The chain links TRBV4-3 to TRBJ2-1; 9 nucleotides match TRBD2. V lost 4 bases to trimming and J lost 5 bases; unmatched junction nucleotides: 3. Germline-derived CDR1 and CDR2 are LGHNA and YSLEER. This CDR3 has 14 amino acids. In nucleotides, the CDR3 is TGCGCCAGCAGCCGGAGACTAGCGGACAATGAGCAGTTCTTC. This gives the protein CASSRRLADNEQFF.

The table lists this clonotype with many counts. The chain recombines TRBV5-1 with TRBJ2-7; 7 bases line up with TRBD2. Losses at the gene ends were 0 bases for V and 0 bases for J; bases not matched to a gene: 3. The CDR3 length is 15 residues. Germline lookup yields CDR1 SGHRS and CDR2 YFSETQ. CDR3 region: CASSLVGGSSYEQYF. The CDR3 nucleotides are TGCGCCAGCAGCTTGGTGGGGGGGAGCTCCTACGAGCAGTACTTC.

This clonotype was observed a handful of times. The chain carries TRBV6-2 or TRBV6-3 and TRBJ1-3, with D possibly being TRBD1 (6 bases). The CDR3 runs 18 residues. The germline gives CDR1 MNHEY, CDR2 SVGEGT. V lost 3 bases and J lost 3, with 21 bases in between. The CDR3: CASSYTSVGTSDGNTIYF. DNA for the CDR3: TGTGCCAGCAGTTATACTTCGGTGGGGACATCGGATGGAAACACCATATATTTT.

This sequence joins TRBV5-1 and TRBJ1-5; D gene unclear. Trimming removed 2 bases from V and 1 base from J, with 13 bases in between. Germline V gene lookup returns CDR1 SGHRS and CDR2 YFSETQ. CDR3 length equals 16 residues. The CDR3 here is CASSFALPVSNQPQHF. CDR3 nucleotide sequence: TGCGCCAGCAGCTTCGCCTTGCCGGTCAGCAATCAGCCCCAGCATTTT.

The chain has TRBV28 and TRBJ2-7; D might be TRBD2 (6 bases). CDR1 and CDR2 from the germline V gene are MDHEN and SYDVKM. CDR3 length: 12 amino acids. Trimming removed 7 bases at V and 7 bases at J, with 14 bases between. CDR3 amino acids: CASTTSIGEQYF. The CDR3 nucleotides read TGTGCCAGCACAACTAGCATAGGGGAGCAGTACTTC.

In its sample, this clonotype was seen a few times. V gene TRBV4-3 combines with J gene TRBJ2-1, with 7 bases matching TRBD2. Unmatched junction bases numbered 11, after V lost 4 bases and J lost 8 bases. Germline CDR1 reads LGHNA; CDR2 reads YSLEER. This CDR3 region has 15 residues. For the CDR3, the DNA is TGCGCCAGCAGCCCCAACAGCGGGAATGGCGATGAGCAGTTCTTC. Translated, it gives CASSPNSGNGDEQFF.

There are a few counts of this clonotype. CDR3 nucleotide sequence: TGTGCCAGCAGTGCTACTGGAGGGGGGGCAGATACGCAGTATTTT. Encoded protein: CASSATGGGADTQYF. V gene TRBV12-3 or TRBV12-4 combines with J gene TRBJ2-3; D is possibly TRBD2 (7 bases). The CDR3 consists of 15 residues. Between the trimmed V and J ends, which lost 5 bases and 4 bases, there was a span of 16 bases.

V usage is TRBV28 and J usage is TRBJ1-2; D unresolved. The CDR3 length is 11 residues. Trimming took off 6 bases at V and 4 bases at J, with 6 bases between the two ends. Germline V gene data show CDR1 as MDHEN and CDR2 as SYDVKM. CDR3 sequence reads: CASRSGYGYTF. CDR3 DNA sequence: TGTGCCAGCAGATCCGGCTATGGCTACACCTTC.

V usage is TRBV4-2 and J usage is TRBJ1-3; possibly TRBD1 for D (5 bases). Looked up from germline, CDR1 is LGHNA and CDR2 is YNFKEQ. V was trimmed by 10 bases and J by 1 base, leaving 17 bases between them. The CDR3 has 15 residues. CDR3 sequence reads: CATRPGRTSGNTIYF. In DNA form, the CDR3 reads TGTGCCACCCGACCAGGGAGGACGTCTGGAAACACCATATATTTT.

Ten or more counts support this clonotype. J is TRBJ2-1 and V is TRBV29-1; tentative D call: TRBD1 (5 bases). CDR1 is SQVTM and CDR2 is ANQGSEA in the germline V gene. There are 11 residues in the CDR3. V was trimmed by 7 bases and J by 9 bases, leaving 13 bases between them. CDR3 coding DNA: TGCAGCGCCCCCACAGGCAGTGAGCAGTTCTTC. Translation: CSAPTGSEQFF.

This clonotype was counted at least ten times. CDR3: CASRDSLTGEQFF. In DNA form, the CDR3 reads TGTGCCAGCCGGGACTCCCTGACGGGAGAGCAGTTCTTC. The chain recombines TRBV6-1 with TRBJ2-1, with TRBD2 as a possible D gene (6 bases). Trimming removed 8 bases from V and 10 bases from J, with 18 bases in between. In germline, CDR1 is MNHNS, CDR2 SASEGT. The CDR3 length is 13 residues.

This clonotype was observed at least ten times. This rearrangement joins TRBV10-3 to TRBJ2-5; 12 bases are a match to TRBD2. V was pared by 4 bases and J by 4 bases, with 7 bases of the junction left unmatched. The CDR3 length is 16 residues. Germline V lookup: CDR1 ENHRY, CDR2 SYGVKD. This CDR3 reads CAISAISSGGVETQYF. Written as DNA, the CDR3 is TGTGCCATCAGTGCCATCTCTAGCGGGGGGGTAGAGACCCAGTACTTC.

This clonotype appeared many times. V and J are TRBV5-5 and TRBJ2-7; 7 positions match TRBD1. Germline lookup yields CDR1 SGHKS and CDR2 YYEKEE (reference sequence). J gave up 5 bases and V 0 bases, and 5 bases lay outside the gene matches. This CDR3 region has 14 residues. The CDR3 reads CASSLAGGSNEQYF. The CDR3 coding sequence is TGTGCCAGCAGCTTGGCAGGGGGAAGCAACGAGCAGTACTTC. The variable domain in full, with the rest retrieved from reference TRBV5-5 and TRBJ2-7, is DAGVTQSPTHLIKTRGQQVTLRCSPISGHKSVSWYQQVLGQGPQFIFQYYEKEERGRGNFPDRFSARQFPNYSSELNVNALLLGDSALYLCASSLAGGSNEQYFGPGTRLTVT.

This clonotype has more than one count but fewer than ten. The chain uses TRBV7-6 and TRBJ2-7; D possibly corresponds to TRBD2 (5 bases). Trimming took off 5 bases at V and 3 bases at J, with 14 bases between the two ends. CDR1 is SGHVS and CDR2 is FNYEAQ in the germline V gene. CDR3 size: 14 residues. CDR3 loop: CASSLRVRDYEQYF. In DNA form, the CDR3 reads TGTGCCAGCAGCCTAAGGGTACGGGACTACGAGCAGTACTTC.

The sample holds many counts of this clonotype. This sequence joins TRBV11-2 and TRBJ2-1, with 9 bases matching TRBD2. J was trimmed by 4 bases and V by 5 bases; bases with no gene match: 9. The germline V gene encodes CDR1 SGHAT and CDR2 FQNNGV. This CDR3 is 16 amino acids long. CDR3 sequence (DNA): TGTGCCAGCAGCCCCGGGACTAGCCTATCGTACAATGAGCAGTTCTTC. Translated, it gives CASSPGTSLSYNEQFF.

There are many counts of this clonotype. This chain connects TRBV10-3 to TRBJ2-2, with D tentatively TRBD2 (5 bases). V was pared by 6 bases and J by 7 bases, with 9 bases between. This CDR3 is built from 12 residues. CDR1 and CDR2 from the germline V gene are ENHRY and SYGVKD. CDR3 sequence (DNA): TGTGCCATCAGGGCGGGTATCGGGGAGCTGTTTTTT. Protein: CAIRAGIGELFF.

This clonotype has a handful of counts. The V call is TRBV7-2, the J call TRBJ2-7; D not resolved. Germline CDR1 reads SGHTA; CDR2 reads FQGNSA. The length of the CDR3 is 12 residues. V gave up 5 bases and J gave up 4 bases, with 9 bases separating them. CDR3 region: CASSPLPYEQYF. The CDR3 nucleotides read TGTGCCAGCAGCCCCCTCCCGTACGAGCAGTACTTC.

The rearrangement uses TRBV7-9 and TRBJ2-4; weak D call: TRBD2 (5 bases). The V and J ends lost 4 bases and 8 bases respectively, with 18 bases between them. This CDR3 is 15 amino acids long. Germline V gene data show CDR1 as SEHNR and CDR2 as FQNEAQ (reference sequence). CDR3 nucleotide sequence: TGTGCCAGCAGCTCAGCGGCTCTCCCGGAGGACATTCAGTACTTC. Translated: CASSSAALPEDIQYF.

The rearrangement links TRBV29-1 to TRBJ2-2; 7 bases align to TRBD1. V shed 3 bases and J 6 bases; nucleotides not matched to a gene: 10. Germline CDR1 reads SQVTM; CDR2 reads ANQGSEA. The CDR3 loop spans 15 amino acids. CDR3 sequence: CSVEPTGYEAGELFF. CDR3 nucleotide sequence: TGCAGCGTTGAGCCGACAGGGTATGAAGCCGGGGAGCTGTTTTTT.

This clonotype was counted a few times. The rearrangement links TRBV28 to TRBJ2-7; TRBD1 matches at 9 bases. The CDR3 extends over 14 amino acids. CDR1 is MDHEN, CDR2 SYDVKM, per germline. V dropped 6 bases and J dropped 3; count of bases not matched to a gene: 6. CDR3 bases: TGTGCCAGCAGATCCGGGACAGGGATCTACGAGCAGTACTTC. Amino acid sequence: CASRSGTGIYEQYF.

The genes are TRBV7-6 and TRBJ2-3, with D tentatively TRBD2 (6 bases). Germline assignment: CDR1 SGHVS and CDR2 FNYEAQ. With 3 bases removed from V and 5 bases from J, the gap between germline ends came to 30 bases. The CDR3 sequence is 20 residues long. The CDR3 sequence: CASSFLGVAEAGPNRDTQYF. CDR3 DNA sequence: TGTGCCAGCAGCTTTCTGGGGGTAGCGGAGGCTGGGCCCAACAGAGATACGCAGTATTTT.

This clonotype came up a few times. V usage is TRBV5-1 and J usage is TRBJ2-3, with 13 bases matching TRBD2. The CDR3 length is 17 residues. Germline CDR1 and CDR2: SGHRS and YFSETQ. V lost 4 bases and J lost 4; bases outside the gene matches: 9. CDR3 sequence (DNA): TGCGCCAGCAGCGATGGACTAGCGGGAGTCTTCTCAGATACGCAGTATTTT. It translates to CASSDGLAGVFSDTQYF.

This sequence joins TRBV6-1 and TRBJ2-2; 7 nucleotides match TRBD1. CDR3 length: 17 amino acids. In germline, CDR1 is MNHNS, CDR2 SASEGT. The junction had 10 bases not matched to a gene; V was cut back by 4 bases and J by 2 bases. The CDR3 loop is CASSGITGAFNTGELFF. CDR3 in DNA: TGTGCCAGCAGTGGTATAACAGGGGCCTTCAACACCGGGGAGCTGTTTTTT.

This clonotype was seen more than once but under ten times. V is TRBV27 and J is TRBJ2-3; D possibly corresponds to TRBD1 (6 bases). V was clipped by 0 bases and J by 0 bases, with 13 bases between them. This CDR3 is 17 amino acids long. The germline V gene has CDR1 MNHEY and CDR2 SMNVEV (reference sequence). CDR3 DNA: TGTGCCAGCAGTTTATCCCCGCTCGGACAGAGCACAGATACGCAGTATTTT. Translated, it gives CASSLSPLGQSTDTQYF.

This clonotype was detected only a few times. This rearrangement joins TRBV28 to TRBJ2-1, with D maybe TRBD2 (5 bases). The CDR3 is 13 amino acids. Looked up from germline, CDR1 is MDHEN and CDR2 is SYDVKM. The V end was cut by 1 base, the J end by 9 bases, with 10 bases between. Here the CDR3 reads CASSLYRRSEQFF. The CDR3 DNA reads TGTGCCAGCAGTTTATATAGGAGGAGTGAGCAGTTCTTC. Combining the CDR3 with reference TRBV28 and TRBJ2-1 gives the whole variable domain DVKVTQSSRYLVKRTGEKVFLECVQDMDHENMFWYRQDPGLGLRLIYFSYDVKMKEKGDIPEGYSVSREKKERFSLILESASTNQTSMYLCASSLYRRSEQFFGPGTRLTVL.

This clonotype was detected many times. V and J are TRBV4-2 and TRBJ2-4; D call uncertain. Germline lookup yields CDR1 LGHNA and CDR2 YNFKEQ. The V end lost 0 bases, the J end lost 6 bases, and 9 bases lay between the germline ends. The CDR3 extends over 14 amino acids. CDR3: CASSQEPEGNIQYF. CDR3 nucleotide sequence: TGTGCCAGCAGCCAAGAGCCAGAAGGAAACATTCAGTACTTC.

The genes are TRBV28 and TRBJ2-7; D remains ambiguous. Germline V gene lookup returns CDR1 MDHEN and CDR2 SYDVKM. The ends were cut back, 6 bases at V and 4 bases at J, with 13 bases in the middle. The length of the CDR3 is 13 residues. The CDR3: CASSPSSVYEQYF. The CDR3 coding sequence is TGTGCCAGCAGCCCATCGTCCGTATACGAGCAGTACTTC.

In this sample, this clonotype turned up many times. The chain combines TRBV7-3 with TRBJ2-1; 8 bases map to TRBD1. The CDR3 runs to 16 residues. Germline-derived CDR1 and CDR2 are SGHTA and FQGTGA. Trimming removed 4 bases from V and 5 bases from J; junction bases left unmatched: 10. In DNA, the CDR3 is TGTGCCAGCAGCTATACAGGGGGAAGGATGGACAATGAGCAGTTCTTC. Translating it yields CASSYTGGRMDNEQFF.

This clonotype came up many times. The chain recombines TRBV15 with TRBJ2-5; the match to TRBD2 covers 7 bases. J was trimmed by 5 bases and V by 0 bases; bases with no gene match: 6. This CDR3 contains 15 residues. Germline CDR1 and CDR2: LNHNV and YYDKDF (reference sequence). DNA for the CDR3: TGTGCCACCAGCAGAGATAAGCGGGGTAGGGAGACCCAGTACTTC. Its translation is CATSRDKRGRETQYF.